A selection of T cell receptor beta chains follows, all from one sample in a study of blood T cells in healthy people across ages. MiXCR, applied by TCRdb to the 5' RACE reads, yields one record per CDR3 protein. The sample records approximately 2,000,000 distinct CDR3 sequences, around 42% being singletons. Sequenced sample: blood. These receptors came from a human donor in good health. Each CDR3 is given with its conserved first and last residue. The order of the fields is clone size, D gene, V gene, J gene, CDR3 protein, CDR3 DNA. D genes are given only for firm matches. Only part of the rows carry a size: once, few, many, or a class if the clone is expanded.

.	TRBD1	TRBV4-2	TRBJ1-5	CASSQDGVRGVQPQHF	TGTGCCAGCAGCCAAGATGGGGTCAGGGGGGTTCAGCCCCAGCATTTT
few	.	TRBV20-1	TRBJ2-7	CSALREAPTYEQYF	TGCAGTGCTCTGCGGGAAGCGCCGACCTACGAGCAGTACTTC
.	.	TRBV10-3	TRBJ2-2	CAISESGGTRTGELFF	TGTGCCATCAGTGAGTCCGGGGGTACAAGAACCGGGGAGCTGTTTTTT
.	.	TRBV7-2	TRBJ1-1	CASSLFPRNTEAFF	TGTGCCAGCAGCTTATTCCCTCGGAACACTGAAGCTTTCTTT
.	.	TRBV12-3/TRBV12-4	TRBJ2-1	CASSFSPGNEQFF	TGTGCCAGCAGTTTTTCCCCGGGCAATGAGCAGTTCTTC
.	.	TRBV3-1	TRBJ1-6	CASSQASRAATLHF	TGTGCCAGCAGCCAGGCCTCTAGGGCGGCGACCCTCCACTTT
.	.	TRBV20-1	TRBJ2-7	CSGGQSSYEQYF	TGCAGTGGAGGACAGTCATCCTACGAGCAGTACTTC
.	TRBD2	TRBV6-1	TRBJ2-3	CASKSASGGADTQYF	TGTGCCAGCAAAAGTGCTAGCGGGGGGGCAGATACGCAGTATTTT
.	TRBD2	TRBV4-3	TRBJ2-7	CASSQEGPAGAYEQYF	TGCGCCAGCAGCCAAGAGGGTCCAGCGGGGGCGTACGAGCAGTACTTC
.	.	TRBV7-9	TRBJ2-1	CASTPLDSNEQFF	TGTGCCAGCACCCCGCTAGATTCCAATGAGCAGTTCTTC
few	TRBD1	TRBV12-5	TRBJ2-1	CASGPGQGSYNEQFF	TGTGCTAGTGGTCCCGGACAGGGATCCTACAATGAGCAGTTCTTC
.	TRBD1	TRBV7-2	TRBJ1-3	CASRAQGGGNTIYF	TGTGCCAGCAGGGCACAGGGGGGTGGAAACACCATATATTTT
few	.	TRBV4-3	TRBJ1-2	CASSQGVGIRGYGYTF	TGCGCCAGCAGCCAAGGAGTCGGGATTCGGGGCTATGGCTACACCTTC
.	TRBD1	TRBV5-1	TRBJ2-1	CASSPGQALIDEQFF	TGCGCCAGCAGCCCGGGACAGGCCCTAATCGATGAGCAGTTCTTC
.	TRBD1	TRBV5-1	TRBJ2-3	CASSLPGQANMQYF	TGCGCCAGCAGTCTCCCGGGACAGGCTAATATGCAGTATTTT
many	.	TRBV7-2	TRBJ1-2	CASSLAWGGQLLNGYTF	TGTGCCAGCAGCTTAGCCTGGGGTGGACAGTTGCTTAATGGCTACACCTTC
few	.	TRBV4-1	TRBJ2-6	CASDEGLSGANVLTF	TGCGCCAGCGACGAGGGCCTCTCTGGGGCCAACGTCCTGACTTTC
few	.	TRBV4-2	TRBJ1-6	CASSPLSTGGYSPLHF	TGTGCCAGCAGCCCGCTATCTACCGGAGGATATTCACCCCTCCACTTT
.	TRBD1	TRBV7-9	TRBJ1-1	CASSGQGDIVNTEAFF	TGTGCCAGCAGCGGCCAGGGGGATATTGTGAACACTGAAGCTTTCTTT
.	.	TRBV6-6	TRBJ2-7	CASGLGSSDTFSYEQYF	TGTGCCAGCGGCCTCGGCTCCTCCGACACATTCTCCTACGAGCAGTACTTC
.	TRBD1	TRBV4-3	TRBJ2-7	CASSPARGRSSYEQYF	TGCGCCAGCAGCCCCGCCAGGGGGCGGAGCTCCTACGAGCAGTACTTC
few	TRBD2	TRBV6-2/TRBV6-3	TRBJ2-1	CATTLAGNSYNEQFF	TGTGCCACAACACTAGCGGGAAACTCCTACAATGAGCAGTTCTTC
once	TRBD2	TRBV15	TRBJ2-7	CATSVGGNNEQYF	TGTGCCACCAGTGTGGGAGGGAACAACGAGCAGTACTTC
.	TRBD1	TRBV15	TRBJ2-7	CATRAGGGYEQYF	TGTGCCACCAGAGCAGGGGGTGGTTACGAGCAGTACTTC
.	TRBD1	TRBV7-9	TRBJ2-4	CASSPRQGISKNIQYF	TGTGCCAGCAGCCCAAGACAGGGTATTAGCAAAAACATTCAGTACTTC
few	.	TRBV5-1	TRBJ1-2	CASSLAAGALGYTF	TGCGCCAGCAGCTTGGCCGCTGGGGCGCTTGGCTACACCTTC
.	.	TRBV30	TRBJ2-4	CAWSFWRDIQYF	TGTGCCTGGAGTTTCTGGAGGGACATTCAGTACTTC
.	TRBD1	TRBV9	TRBJ1-2	CASSVPRQGSSDGTTSNYGYTF	TGTGCCAGCAGCGTCCCGAGACAGGGGAGTTCAGACGGGACCACTTCTAACTATGGCTACACCTTC
.	.	TRBV6-5	TRBJ1-1	CASSYGEVSTEAFF	TGTGCCAGCAGTTACGGGGAGGTCTCCACTGAAGCTTTCTTT
few	.	TRBV15	TRBJ2-3	CATSRDPTDQQYF	TGTGCCACCAGCAGAGACCCAACGGACCAACAGTATTTT
.	TRBD2	TRBV20-1	TRBJ2-5	CSAVTSEETQYF	TGCAGTGCTGTGACTAGCGAAGAGACCCAGTACTTC
.	.	TRBV7-2	TRBJ1-5	CASSLVTEQPQHF	TGTGCCAGCAGCTTAGTTACGGAACAGCCCCAGCATTTT
.	.	TRBV10-3	TRBJ2-7	CAISGTTNSYEQYF	TGTGCCATCAGTGGGACCACCAATTCCTACGAGCAGTACTTC
many	.	TRBV7-2	TRBJ1-2	CASSLAGRAGYTF	TGTGCCAGCAGCTTAGCAGGGAGGGCTGGCTACACCTTC
.	TRBD2	TRBV29-1	TRBJ2-5	CCVGRTSGGYGQETQYF	TGCTGCGTTGGACGGACTAGCGGGGGCTACGGTCAAGAGACCCAGTACTTC
.	.	TRBV12-3/TRBV12-4	TRBJ1-3	CASRVTDSSGDTIYF	TGTGCCAGCAGGGTAACGGACAGCTCTGGAGACACCATATATTTT
.	TRBD1	TRBV6-1	TRBJ1-5	CASNPSGTGRVSNQPQHF	TGTGCCAGCAACCCCTCCGGGACAGGGAGAGTAAGCAATCAGCCCCAGCATTTT
.	.	TRBV7-3	TRBJ1-2	CASSLTGPAGGGYTF	TGTGCCAGCAGCTTAACGGGTCCGGCAGGAGGTGGCTACACCTTC
few	.	TRBV12-3/TRBV12-4	TRBJ2-3	CASIHRARDTQYF	TGTGCCAGCATCCACAGGGCTCGGGATACGCAGTATTTT
.	.	TRBV7-9	TRBJ2-7	CAGSLQGYSEQYF	TGTGCCGGCAGCTTACAGGGTTATAGCGAGCAGTACTTC
few	.	TRBV5-1	TRBJ1-4	CASSLEPTNEKLFF	TGCGCCAGCAGCTTGGAGCCAACTAATGAAAAACTGTTTTTT
few	.	TRBV29-1	TRBJ2-7	CSVEAGVTYEQYF	TGCAGCGTTGAAGCGGGGGTCACCTACGAGCAGTACTTC
.	.	TRBV5-1	TRBJ1-5	CASSPGPGDRQPQHF	TGCGCCAGCAGCCCGGGCCCTGGAGACCGGCAGCCCCAGCATTTT
.	TRBD1	TRBV20-1	TRBJ2-1	CSARALIPGQFSYNEQFF	TGCAGTGCTAGGGCACTAATTCCGGGACAGTTCTCCTACAATGAGCAGTTCTTC